This T cell receptor (beta chain) was recorded in a study of shared clonotypes between healthy human individuals (dated by TCRdb to 2020 to 2022). Regarding the complete study: The cohort comprised a couple of women and three men aged 18 to 49 years. Between about 0.85 and 8.9 billion PBMCs per donor were obtained by leukapheresis. To estimate repertoire size and how much clonotype sharing occurs between individuals, the study deeply sequenced the blood TCR repertoires of 5 or 6 healthy adults. For each donor, CD4 naive and CD4 memory were each given three plates, CD8 naive was given two plates, and CD8 memory was given one plate. To increase sequencing depth and limit assay-specific biases, different laboratories used diverse techniques to prepare libraries and sequence TCR repertoires. General findings and caveats noted by the study authors: Clonotypes shared by all four sorted-subset donors showed higher generation probabilities than non-shared clonotypes. Because the study included only a small number of donors, the genetic and exposure-history diversity represented was limited. Pairwise subsampling indicated that sequencing depth was expected to affect the degree of clonotype sharing among donors. Sharing across several donors was observed for approximately 5% of naive CD4, about 4% of naive CD8, 2% to 2.5% of memory CD4, and about 0.38% of memory CD8 clonotypes. Even with the large sequencing depth, rarefaction of the sorted-subset datasets indicated that sequencing was incomplete. Estimated clonotype richness was generally larger for naive than for memory subsets. Sampling was restricted to blood, and TCR repertoires in tissues likely differ from the TCR repertoires found in blood.

Using the deep immunoSEQ assay, TCR CDR3 regions were amplified from genomic DNA by multiplex PCR. Genomic DNA extracted from each cell subset was distributed evenly over all wells of several immunoSEQ 96-well plates, and each plate served as one replicate. For sorted subsets, each replicate PCR was loaded with about 0.2 ug genomic DNA, equivalent to 30,000 or so T cell genomes. Purified libraries were measured with a Qubit 3.0 fluorometer, size-checked on a Bioanalyzer 2100, and measured again with the KAPA Library Quantification kit. A separate single-read 150-cycle Illumina NextSeq 550 flow cell was used to sequence each immunoSEQ 96-well plate. The source study handled its data this way. The immunoSEQ output contained only junctional sequences without quality scores, so filtering could not match that applied to full-length reads. To assign V/J genes and CDR3, sequences were annotated using PyIR, a Python wrapper for IgBLAST v1.9, with IMGT germline references. Reads were filtered out if the reads had weak V/J assignments (E-value above 1e-6), no CDR3, stop codons, out-of-frame junctions, or ambiguous translated residues. V3J clonotypes were defined by identical inferred V gene, J gene, and CDR3 amino acid sequence. Percentage overlap between repertoires was calculated by dividing the number of shared unique clonotypes by the size of the smaller repertoire. Three approaches were used to assess repertoire richness: RTK rarefaction, the Chao1 estimator, and Recon v2.1 estimates of unobserved clonotypes. Generation probabilities were computed with OLGA for all TCRbeta clonotypes obtained by the gDNA method from several donors. The source is immuneACCESS, and TCRdb retained only in-frame sequences with V and J called. Part of the clones is not carried over; for the studies checked, unresolved V genes explain less than half of this, and the remainder is unexplained. Clonal size and the V and J genes are those of that table, whereas D and trimming came from the DNA. In this sample the table shows about 2.1 million clones, 93% of which occur a single time. The top ten constitute 1.5% to 2% of the sample.

The junction shows trimming of 5 bases on V and 3 bases on J, plus 7 bases between the germline ends. The CDR3 runs 12 amino acids, cysteine and phenylalanine included. The kept DNA is CDR3 alone, 36 bases in frame from the first base. The CDR1 and CDR2 encoded by the germline V gene (reference sequence) are LNHDA and SQIVND. CD8 naive samples were CD45RO-negative cells positively selected for CCR7, giving a CD45RA+CCR7+ population that excluded TemRA cells. Donors were healthy HIV-negative adults with no recently reported acute infections or vaccinations. Only Caucasian adults living in Nashville, Tennessee, USA were represented among the donors. Blood was collected by leukapheresis, and PBMCs were isolated by Ficoll-Histopaque density gradient centrifugation and then cryopreserved in liquid nitrogen vapor phase. Purity and quantity of every magnetically sorted T cell population were checked by analytical flow cytometry. From each sorted fraction, genomic DNA was isolated and quantified by UV absorbance on a Nanodrop 2000c.

Comment on this clone: Its cognate antigen has yet to be identified. There are no base qualities to consult, and no much larger clone falls within one base.

The sequence links TRBV19 to TRBJ1-1; no confident D gene assignment can be made. The sample comprised naive CD8+ T cells from PBMCs. Explained via the paper, the cell subset or site label denotes: CD45RA+CCR7+. The receptor was derived from a man younger than 35 in good health. Some clones in this sample may be carry-over from other donors' samples. Here the CDR3 is given as CASSLHYTEAFF. Read as DNA, the sequence is TGTGCCAGTAGTCTCCACTACACTGAAGCTTTCTTT.